The T cell receptor beta chain described here comes from a study of cytomegalovirus exposure and HLA in healthy donors. Broader study findings: A later analysis, which compared TCR beta chains of equal frequency, found the HLA-associated ones more clonally expanded.

In the PCR, 60 Vbeta and 13 Jbeta primers were used. Sequenced by immunoSEQ multiplex PCR; TCRdb stores in-frame clones only, minus some. The data show approximately 100,000 clones, and the top ten clones hold 15% to 17%. Details on this clone: The antigen is not known.

The CDR3 spans 15 residues. V lost 0 bases, J lost 5 bases, and 5 bases stayed unmatched. Sequenced input: PBMCs. This chain links TRBV23-1 with TRBJ1-1; 8 bases are a match to TRBD1. Being an ORF, TRBV23-1 has a function that is uncertain. The clonotype originates from a man in his forties or fifties in good health and CMV-seropositive. CDR3 region: CASSQSRTGSTEAFF. CDR3 bases: TGCGCCAGCAGTCAATCGAGGACAGGGAGTACTGAAGCTTTCTTT.